This entry describes one TCR beta chain. This entry belongs to a study of blood T cell repertoires in COVID-19. Study as a whole: Italy, Spain and the United States were the sources of the convalescent and acute COVID-19 samples.

As handled by the study authors: The assay estimated nucleated cells by amplifying reference gene primers. Measured with immunoSEQ multiplex PCR; TCRdb has only the in-frame clones, and not every one. Clonal size and the V and J genes are those of that table, whereas D and trimming came from the DNA. The data show over 50,000 clones, around 77% seen once. The clonotype was recovered from a woman aged 70-85 years with COVID-19, enrolled during active disease. The specimen was peripheral blood.

CDR3 sequence (DNA): TGTGCCAGCAGTATTAACGAGCGGTTTAACACTGAAGCTTTCTTT. Its translation is CASSINERFNTEAFF. This chain uses TRBV6-2 or TRBV6-3 with TRBJ1-1; D call uncertain. CDR3 length equals 15 residues. In germline, CDR1 is MNHEY, CDR2 SVGEGT. Trimming removed 5 bases at V and 2 bases at J, with 15 bases between.